The sequence of this T cell receptor beta chain was determined in a study of Ad26.COV2.S vaccination and SARS-CoV-2 variants. Overall study context: Recipients of Ad26.COV2.S got it intramuscularly, once or twice 56 days apart.

This clone was picked up one time. The antigen is undetermined. Study-level points and caveats: The TCR-based breadth and depth measures might underestimate overall T cell responses. Breadth of non-spike TCRs did not differ between vaccinees and placebo recipients. Post-vaccination breadth of spike-specific CD8+ and CD4+ T cell responses was reportedly substantial.

Germline CDR1 reads MNHEY; CDR2 reads SVGEGT. The ends were cut back, 5 bases at V and 7 bases at J, with 12 bases in the middle. CDR3 length: 13 residues. The treatment here: some 20 received Ad26.COV2.S at low or high dose, single or two shots; about 5 received placebo; per-sample allocation not given. The investigators took samples on day 63 after the first vaccine or placebo injection. The method was immunoSEQ multiplex PCR; TCRdb's version includes in-frame clones alone and lacks a portion of them. The repertoire holds approximately 480,000 clones, with around 88% as singletons. The sequences come from peripheral blood, collected in a trial of Ad26.COV2.S vaccine versus placebo. The sequence came from a person between 18 and 65 years old who received the Ad26.COV2.S COVID-19 vaccine or a placebo. The V call is TRBV6-2 or TRBV6-3, the J call TRBJ1-5; D is possibly TRBD1 (5 bases). CDR3 residues: CASSDRRGQPQHF. As DNA, the CDR3 is TGTGCCAGCAGTGACAGAAGGGGCCAGCCCCAGCATTTT.